This TCR beta chain was profiled in a study of T cells in Graves' hyperthyroidism and ophthalmopathy. Trimming removed 7 bases at V and 3 bases at J, with 13 bases between. The CDR3 totals 13 residues. Researchers took RNA transcripts and amplified the TCR beta CDR3 regions from them. During a first-round RT-PCR of the TCR CDR3, the HTBI primer set was used. TCRdb ran MiXCR on the multiplex PCR reads and lists one entry per CDR3 protein. Among about 520,000 distinct CDR3 sequences listed, roughly 20% were seen once. It was uncontrolled infection, other autoimmune disease, pregnancy or lactation that excluded patients.

What was sequenced was blood. This sequence was found in a man between 18 and 29 years old with Graves' hyperthyroidism. The rearrangement links TRBV12-3 or TRBV12-4 to TRBJ2-7; D not certain. The CDR3 DNA is TGTGCCAGCACTTTGGGAAGTGGCTACGAGCAGTACTTC. Encoded protein: CASTLGSGYEQYF.